The 17 T cell receptor beta chains given below trace back to one sample, sequenced in a study of Ad26.COV2.S vaccination and SARS-CoV-2 variants. Assay: immunoSEQ multiplex PCR; the TCRdb copy retains only in-frame clones and omits some. The sample yields fewer than 100,000 clones, roughly 84% seen once. The specimen comprised peripheral blood, sampled after recovery from COVID-19. The source is a human donor who had recovered from COVID-19.

This chain connects TRBV4-3 to TRBJ2-1; TRBD2 matches at 10 bases. The ends lost 0 bases at V and 0 bases at J; junction bases unmatched: 14. CDR3 size: 21 residues. Germline lookup yields CDR1 LGHNA and CDR2 YSLEER. CDR3 protein: CASSQDKVGLAYPSSYNEQFF. CDR3 DNA sequence: TGCGCCAGCAGCCAAGATAAAGTGGGACTAGCGTACCCTTCCTCCTACAATGAGCAGTTCTTC.

The chain joins TRBV7-2 to TRBJ2-7; D is perhaps TRBD2 (6 bases). Trimming pared 2 bases from V and 7 bases from J, leaving 18 bases between. The CDR3 runs to 15 residues. Germline assignment: CDR1 SGHTA and CDR2 FQGNSA. In nucleotides, the CDR3 is TGTGCCAGCAGCTTATCGGGAGTTTCCCTACTGGAGCAGTACTTC. This encodes CASSLSGVSLLEQYF.

This clone was counted a single time. The chain joins TRBV2 to TRBJ1-2; D is ambiguous. The CDR3 covers 12 residues. Germline V gene data show CDR1 as SNHLY and CDR2 as FYNNEI. Trimming shortened V by 7 bases and J by 7 bases, and 13 bases separated the two germline ends. The CDR3 loop reads CASTRGVLGYTF. In DNA, the CDR3 is TGTGCCAGCACTCGCGGGGTTCTTGGCTACACCTTC.

V is TRBV3-1 (or the pseudogene TRBV3-2) and J is TRBJ2-2, with a possible D match to TRBD2 (5 bases). V was cut by 8 bases and J by 6 bases, with 19 bases left in between. In germline, CDR1 is LGHDT, CDR2 YNNKEL (reference sequence). The CDR3 spans 15 residues. CDR3 nucleotides: TGTGCCAGCCTTAGCGACCGGAATGGTGCCGGGGAGCTGTTTTTT. This gives the protein CASLSDRNGAGELFF.

The J gene is TRBJ1-6, the V gene TRBV9; D call uncertain. V lost 10 bases to trimming and J lost 10 bases, with 6 bases between them. The CDR3 covers 9 residues. Germline V lookup: CDR1 SGDLS, CDR2 YYNGEE. Written as DNA, the CDR3 is TGTGCCTCCGGATCACCCCTCCACTTT. Translated: CASGSPLHF.

This chain uses TRBV7-9 with TRBJ2-2, with 14 bases fitting TRBD2. Unmatched junction bases numbered 9, after V lost 5 bases and J lost 7 bases. This CDR3 is built from 17 residues. Per the germline V gene, CDR1 is SEHNR and CDR2 is FQNEAQ (reference sequence). The CDR3 loop reads CASSDTGTSGSNGELFF. DNA of the CDR3: TGTGCCAGCAGCGATACCGGGACTAGCGGGAGCAACGGGGAGCTGTTTTTT.

The V and J genes are TRBV18 and TRBJ1-1, with 10 bases matching TRBD1. Germline loops: CDR1 KGHSH, CDR2 LQKENI. After removal of 3 bases from V and 8 bases from J, the junction contained 6 bases not matched to a gene. This CDR3 has 14 amino acids. Here the CDR3 reads CASSPDRGALEAFF. The CDR3 nucleotides are TGTGCCAGCTCACCGGACAGGGGGGCCCTGGAAGCTTTCTTT.

This chain joins TRBV29-1 and TRBJ1-1; D gene unclear. Germline CDR1 reads SQVTM; CDR2 reads ANQGSEA. Trimming stripped 6 bases from V and 8 bases from J, with 10 bases between. This CDR3 contains 10 residues. The CDR3 loop is CSVRSGEAFF. CDR3 bases: TGCAGCGTCCGCAGTGGGGAAGCTTTCTTT.

The chain uses TRBV28 and TRBJ1-1; no clear D. Trimming took 3 bases from V and 7 from J, leaving 12 bases between them. Germline-derived CDR1 and CDR2 are MDHEN and SYDVKM. The CDR3 contains 13 residues. CDR3: CASSLGPPREAFF. Here the CDR3 DNA reads TGTGCCAGCAGTTTGGGTCCCCCTCGTGAAGCTTTCTTT.

This rearrangement joins TRBV6-2 or TRBV6-3 to TRBJ2-7; D call uncertain. The V gene lost 2 bases and the J gene lost 5 bases, with 7 bases spanning the gap. CDR1 and CDR2 (germline): MNHEY, SVGEGT. The CDR3 extends over 12 amino acids. The CDR3, as DNA: TGTGCCAGCAGTTACGGTTACGACGAGCAGTACTTC. This gives the protein CASSYGYDEQYF.

The V call is TRBV7-9, the J call TRBJ2-7, with 9 bases that match TRBD1. The junction had 7 bases not matched to a gene; V was cut back by 5 bases and J by 5 bases. The CDR3 runs 14 residues. CDR1 and CDR2 (germline): SEHNR, FQNEAQ (reference sequence). CDR3 nucleotides: TGTGCCAGCAGCCGTTTGGGACAGGGCGACGAGCAGTACTTC. As protein: CASSRLGQGDEQYF.

The chain recombines TRBV4-2 with TRBJ2-7; 10 bases line up with TRBD2. Germline trimming cut 2 bases from V and 5 bases from J; bases unmatched to any gene: 6. The CDR3 has 15 residues. CDR1 is LGHNA, CDR2 YNFKEQ, per germline. CDR3 loop: CASSQLLAGRHEQYF. Written as DNA, the CDR3 is TGTGCCAGCAGCCAACTACTAGCGGGGAGGCACGAGCAGTACTTC.

This clone was counted once. The chain recombines TRBV6-2 or TRBV6-3 with TRBJ1-5; D is ambiguous. Germline V gene data show CDR1 as MNHEY and CDR2 as SVGEGT. Trimming stripped 5 bases from V and 5 bases from J, with 10 bases between. The CDR3 runs 13 residues. The CDR3 protein is CASSDQSYQPQHF. CDR3 nucleotides: TGTGCCAGCAGTGACCAGTCGTATCAGCCCCAGCATTTT.

A single count supports this clone. V is TRBV7-2 and J is TRBJ2-2; 11 bases are shared with TRBD2. V was pared by 1 base and J by 7 bases, with 8 bases of the junction left unmatched. CDR3 length equals 17 residues. CDR1 is SGHTA, CDR2 FQGNSA, per germline. CDR3 in amino acids: CASSLVASGRNGGELFF. The CDR3 nucleotides are TGTGCCAGCAGCTTAGTCGCTAGCGGGAGGAACGGCGGGGAGCTGTTTTTT.

The chain carries TRBV2 and TRBJ2-5, with D perhaps assigned TRBD1 or TRBD2 (6 bases each). Germline-derived CDR1 and CDR2 are SNHLY and FYNNEI. This CDR3 is built from 15 residues. The V gene lost 2 bases and the J gene lost 2 bases, with 12 bases spanning the gap. CDR3 amino acids: CASSERGQVQETQYF. The CDR3 bases are TGTGCCAGCAGTGAACGGGGGCAGGTACAAGAGACCCAGTACTTC.

DNA of the CDR3: TGTGCCAGCAGCTTGGGGGAGACAGTGAGGAGGGATGCCCAGAGGGAGCAGTACTTC. Protein sequence: CASSLGETVRRDAQREQYF. J is TRBJ2-7 and V is TRBV5-6, with D possibly TRBD2 on 6 matching bases. Germline values: CDR1 SGHDT, CDR2 YYEEEE. The CDR3 is 19 amino acids. V was clipped by 0 bases and J by 7 bases, with 29 bases between them.

The chain combines TRBV11-2 with TRBJ2-5; the match to TRBD2 covers 7 bases. In germline, CDR1 is SGHAT, CDR2 FQNNGV. This CDR3 region has 16 residues. J lost 4 bases, V lost 5 bases, and 13 bases had no gene match. This CDR3 reads CASSQDSTGGGETQYF. DNA of the CDR3: TGTGCCAGCAGCCAGGATTCTACGGGAGGCGGAGAGACCCAGTACTTC.